The T cell receptor beta chain described here comes from a study of control samples from healthy donors and cancer patients (TCRdb year 2020). To note about this clone: Its specific antigen is unknown. It has no much larger one-base neighbor in the sample; base qualities were not kept.

Between the V and J ends, shortened by 3 bases and 7 bases respectively, the junction contains 9 bases. Looking up the germline V gene (reference sequence) yields CDR1 LGHDT and CDR2 YNNKEL. From the cysteine through the phenylalanine, the CDR3 covers 12 amino acids. Just the 36-base CDR3 DNA is kept, in frame starting at base 1. Receptor libraries were prepared by the immunoSEQ multiplex PCR assay. Imported from immuneACCESS, the table was reduced by TCRdb to in-frame sequences with V and J called. These copies leave out some clones; in studies compared against another copy, an unresolved V gene accounts for under half, and the cause of the remainder is not known. The sample yields 50,000 or so clones; about 93% were counted once. The ten largest clones capture 20% to 30% of the sample.

The receptor chain draws on TRBV3-1 (or the pseudogene TRBV3-2) and TRBJ2-5; the D gene remains uncertain. What was sequenced was PBMCs. The sequence came from a woman aged 45 to 65 with head and neck cancer. DNA sequence: TGTGCCAGCAGCCAGCACTCAGGGACCCAGTACTTC. This gives the protein CASSQHSGTQYF.